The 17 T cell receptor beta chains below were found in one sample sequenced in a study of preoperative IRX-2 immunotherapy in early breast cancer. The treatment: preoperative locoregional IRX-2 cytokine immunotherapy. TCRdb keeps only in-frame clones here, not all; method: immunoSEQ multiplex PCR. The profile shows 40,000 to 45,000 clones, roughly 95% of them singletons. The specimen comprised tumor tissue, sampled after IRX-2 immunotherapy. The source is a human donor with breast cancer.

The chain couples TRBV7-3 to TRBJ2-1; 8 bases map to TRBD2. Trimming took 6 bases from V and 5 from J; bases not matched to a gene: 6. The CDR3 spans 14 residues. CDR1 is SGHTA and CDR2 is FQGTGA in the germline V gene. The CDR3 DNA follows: TGTGCCAGCAGTTATAGCGGGACGAACAATGAGCAGTTCTTC. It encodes CASSYSGTNNEQFF.

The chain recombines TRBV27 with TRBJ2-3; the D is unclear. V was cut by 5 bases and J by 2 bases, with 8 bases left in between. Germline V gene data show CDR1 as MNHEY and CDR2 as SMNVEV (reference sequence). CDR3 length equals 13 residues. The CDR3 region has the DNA TGTGCCAGCAGTACCGCCCTCACAGATACGCAGTATTTT. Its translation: CASSTALTDTQYF.

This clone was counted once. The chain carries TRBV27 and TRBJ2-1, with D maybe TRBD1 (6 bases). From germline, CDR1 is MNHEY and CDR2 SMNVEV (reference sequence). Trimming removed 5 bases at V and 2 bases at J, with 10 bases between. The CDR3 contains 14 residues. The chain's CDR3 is CASSAGVAYNEQFF. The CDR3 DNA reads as TGTGCCAGCAGTGCAGGGGTGGCCTACAATGAGCAGTTCTTC.

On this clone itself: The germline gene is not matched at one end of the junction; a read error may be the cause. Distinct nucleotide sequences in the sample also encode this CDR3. CDR3 sequence: CASSLDRGNEKLFF. The CDR3 region has the DNA TGTGCCAGCAGTCTAGACAGGGGTAATGAAAAACTGTTTTTC. The V call is TRBV5-4, the J call TRBJ1-4; 8 bases fit TRBD1. This CDR3 has 14 amino acids. Looked up from germline, CDR1 is SGHNT and CDR2 is YYREEE (reference sequence).

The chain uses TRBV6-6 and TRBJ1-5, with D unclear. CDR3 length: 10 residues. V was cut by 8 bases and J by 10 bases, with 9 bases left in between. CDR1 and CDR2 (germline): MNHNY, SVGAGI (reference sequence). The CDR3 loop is CASDLGPQHF. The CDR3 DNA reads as TGTGCCAGCGATCTGGGCCCCCAGCATTTT.

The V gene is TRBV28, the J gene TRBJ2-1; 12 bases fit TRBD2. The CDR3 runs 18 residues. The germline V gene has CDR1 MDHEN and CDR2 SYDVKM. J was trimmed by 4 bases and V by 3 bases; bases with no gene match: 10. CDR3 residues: CASSLRPSGGARYNEQFF. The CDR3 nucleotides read TGTGCCAGCAGTTTGCGCCCTAGCGGGGGGGCTCGATACAATGAGCAGTTCTTC.

The CDR3 is CASSSPRTSRDEQYF. As DNA, the CDR3 is TGTGCCAGCAGCTCCCCCCGGACTAGCAGGGACGAGCAGTACTTC. The chain couples TRBV7-3 to TRBJ2-7, with TRBD2 matching over 8 bases. V gave up 4 bases and J gave up 5 bases; unmatched junction bases: 10. The CDR3 runs to 15 residues. Germline loops: CDR1 SGHTA, CDR2 FQGTGA. Drawing the rest from reference TRBV7-3 and TRBJ2-7, the complete variable domain is GAGVSQTPSNKVTEKGKYVELRCDPISGHTALYWYRQSLGQGPEFLIYFQGTGAADDSGLPNDRFFAVRPEGSVSTLKIQRTERGDSAVYLCASSSPRTSRDEQYFGPGTRLTVT.

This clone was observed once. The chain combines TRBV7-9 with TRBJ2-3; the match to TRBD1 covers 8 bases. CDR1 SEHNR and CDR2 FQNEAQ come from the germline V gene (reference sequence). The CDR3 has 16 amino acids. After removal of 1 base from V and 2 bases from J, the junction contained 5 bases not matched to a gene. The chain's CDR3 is CASSLGIQGATDTQYF. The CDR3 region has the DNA TGTGCCAGCAGCTTAGGAATTCAGGGGGCCACAGATACGCAGTATTTT.

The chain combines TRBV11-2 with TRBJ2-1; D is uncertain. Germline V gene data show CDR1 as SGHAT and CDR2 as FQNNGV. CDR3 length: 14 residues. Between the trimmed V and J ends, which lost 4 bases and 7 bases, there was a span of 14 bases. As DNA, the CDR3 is TGTGCCAGCAGCTCATCCCTCATCTGGAATGAGCAGTTCTTC. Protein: CASSSSLIWNEQFF.

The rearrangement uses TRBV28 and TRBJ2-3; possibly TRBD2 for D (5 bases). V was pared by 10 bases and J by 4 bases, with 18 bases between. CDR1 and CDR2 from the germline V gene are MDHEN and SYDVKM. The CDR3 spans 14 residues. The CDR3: CATQRGRWADTQYF. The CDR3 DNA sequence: TGTGCCACCCAACGCGGGCGTTGGGCAGATACGCAGTATTTT.

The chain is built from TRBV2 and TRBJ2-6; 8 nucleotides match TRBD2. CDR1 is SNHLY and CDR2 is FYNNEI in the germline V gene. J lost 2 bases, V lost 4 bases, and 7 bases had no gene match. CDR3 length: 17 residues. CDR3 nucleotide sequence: TGTGCCAGCAGTGCGGGTATCGGGGGGGCTGGGGCCAACGTCCTGACTTTC. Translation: CASSAGIGGAGANVLTF.

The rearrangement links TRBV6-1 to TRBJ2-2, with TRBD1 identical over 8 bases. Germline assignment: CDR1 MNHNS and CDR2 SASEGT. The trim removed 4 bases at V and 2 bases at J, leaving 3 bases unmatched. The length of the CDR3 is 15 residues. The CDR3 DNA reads TGTGCCAGCAGTGTGGACAGGGCAAACACCGGGGAGCTGTTTTTT. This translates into CASSVDRANTGELFF.

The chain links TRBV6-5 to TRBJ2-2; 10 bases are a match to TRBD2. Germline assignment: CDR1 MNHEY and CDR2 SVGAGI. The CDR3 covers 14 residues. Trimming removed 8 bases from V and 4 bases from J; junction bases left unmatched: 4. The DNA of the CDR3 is TGTGCCAGCGGCGGACTAGCGGTCACCGGGGAGCTGTTTTTT. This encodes CASGGLAVTGELFF.

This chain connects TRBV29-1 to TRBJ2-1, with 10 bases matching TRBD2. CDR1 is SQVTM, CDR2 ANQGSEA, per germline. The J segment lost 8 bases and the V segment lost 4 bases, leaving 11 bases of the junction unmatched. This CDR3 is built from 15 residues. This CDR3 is CSVVSSGRARDEQFF. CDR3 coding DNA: TGCAGCGTTGTGTCCAGCGGGAGGGCCAGGGATGAGCAGTTCTTC.

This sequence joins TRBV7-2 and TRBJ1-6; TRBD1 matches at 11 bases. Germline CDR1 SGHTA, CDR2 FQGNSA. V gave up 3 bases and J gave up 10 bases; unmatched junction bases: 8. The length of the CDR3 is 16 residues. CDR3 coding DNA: TGTGCCAGCAGCTTTGAATCCGGGACAGGGGGATCACCCCTCCACTTT. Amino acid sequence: CASSFESGTGGSPLHF.

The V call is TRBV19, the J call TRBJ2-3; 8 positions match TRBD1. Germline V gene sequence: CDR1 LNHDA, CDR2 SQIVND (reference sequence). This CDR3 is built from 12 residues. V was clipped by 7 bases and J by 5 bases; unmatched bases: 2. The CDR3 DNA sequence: TGTGCCAGTACACAGGGGGGAGATACGCAGTATTTT. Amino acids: CASTQGGDTQYF.

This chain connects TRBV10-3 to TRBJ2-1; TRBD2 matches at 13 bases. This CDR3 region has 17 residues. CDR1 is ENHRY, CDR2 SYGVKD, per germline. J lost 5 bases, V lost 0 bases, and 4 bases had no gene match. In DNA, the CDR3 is TGTGCCATCAGTGAGTCGGGACTAGCGGGAATAAACAATGAGCAGTTCTTC. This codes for CAISESGLAGINNEQFF.